These 9 T cell receptor beta chains share one sample of origin, sequenced in a study of T cell changes during pregnancy in multiple sclerosis. Data came from immunoSEQ multiplex PCR; TCRdb stores just in-frame clones and leaves some out. Among roughly 40,000 clones, roughly 90% were seen once, and the ten largest hold about an eighth. The material was CD8+ T cells from peripheral blood mononuclear cells, obtained in the first trimester of pregnancy. These TCRs come from a female donor with multiple sclerosis, enrolled in a pregnancy study.

The rearrangement joins TRBV19 to TRBJ2-1; 7 bases line up with TRBD1. Germline V gene data show CDR1 as LNHDA and CDR2 as SQIVND (reference sequence). The CDR3 loop spans 14 amino acids. The trim removed 5 bases at V and 3 bases at J, leaving 4 bases unmatched. CDR3 in DNA: TGTGCCAGTAGTTGGCCAGGGGGCTACAATGAGCAGTTCTTC. Amino acids: CASSWPGGYNEQFF.

This rearrangement joins TRBV19 to TRBJ1-3; tentatively, D is TRBD1 (6 bases). There are 13 residues in the CDR3. CDR1 and CDR2 from the germline V gene are LNHDA and SQIVND (reference sequence). Trimming cost V 10 bases and J 4 bases, with 14 bases left between them. In nucleotides, the CDR3 is TGTGCCACGAGTACAGGGTTGGGAAACACCATATATTTT. Translation: CATSTGLGNTIYF.

This sequence joins TRBV2 and TRBJ2-7; 8 bases line up with TRBD1. V lost 2 bases and J lost 2; bases outside the gene matches: 11. The CDR3 is 17 amino acids. The germline CDR1 and CDR2 sequences are SNHLY and FYNNEI. The CDR3 bases are TGTGCCAGCAGTGAACCCCCGGACAGGGACCTGACCTACGAGCAGTACTTC. Protein: CASSEPPDRDLTYEQYF.

This chain uses TRBV7-5 with TRBJ1-1; the D call in the table, TRBD1, was not verified against the DNA. TRBV7-5 is a pseudogene. The CDR3 loop spans 14 amino acids. The CDR3 DNA follows: TGTGCCAGACTACTAAGGACAGTCGGCACTGAAGCTTTCTTT. The encoded protein is CARLLRTVGTEAFF.

The rearrangement uses TRBV6-5 and TRBJ1-2, with D unresolved. The V end lost 4 bases, the J end lost 4 bases, and 13 bases lay between the germline ends. The CDR3 spans 14 residues. CDR1 and CDR2 (germline): MNHEY, SVGAGI. The DNA for the CDR3 is TGTGCCAGCAGTTCCCCCTGGCTTCCCTATGGCTACACCTTC. Its translation: CASSSPWLPYGYTF.

The chain recombines TRBV7-9 with TRBJ2-7; tentatively, D is TRBD1 (6 bases). Germline CDR1 and CDR2: SEHNR and FQNEAQ (reference sequence). The V end lost 4 bases, the J end lost 3 bases, and 13 bases lay between the germline ends. The CDR3 consists of 14 residues. In nucleotides, the CDR3 is TGTGCCAGCAGCTCGAGTGGACAGATCTACGAGCAGTACTTC. Translating gives CASSSSGQIYEQYF.

The V and J genes are TRBV19 and TRBJ1-4; TRBD1 might be the D (5 bases). This CDR3 region has 15 residues. Trimming took off 5 bases at V and 13 bases at J, with 23 bases between the two ends. The V gene's germline CDR1 is LNHDA and CDR2 SQIVND (reference sequence). The CDR3 protein is CASSPVESPYRGLFF. In nucleotides, the CDR3 is TGTGCCAGTAGTCCCGTGGAGTCGCCCTATAGGGGACTGTTTTTT.

J is TRBJ2-2 and V is TRBV7-9; weak D call: TRBD2 (6 bases). The germline gives CDR1 SEHNR, CDR2 FQNEAQ (reference sequence). CDR3 length equals 14 residues. Between the trimmed V and J ends, which lost 5 bases and 7 bases, there was a span of 14 bases. Written as DNA, the CDR3 is TGTGCCAGCAGCGTCCAGGGAGGAGGCGGGGAGCTGTTTTTT. It encodes CASSVQGGGGELFF.

The chain recombines TRBV9 with TRBJ2-7; 9 nucleotides agree with TRBD1. The CDR3 is made up of 15 amino acids. The trim removed 3 bases at V and 0 bases at J, leaving 4 bases unmatched. Germline values: CDR1 SGDLS, CDR2 YYNGEE. The DNA for the CDR3 is TGTGCCAGCAGCGCCGGGACAGGGAGCTCCTACGAGCAGTACTTC. It translates to CASSAGTGSSYEQYF.